This T cell receptor (beta chain) was found in a study of CD8+CD57+ T cells in acquired aplastic anemia. Study overall: Sorted cells (CD4+ and CD8+) yielded DNA amounts that averaged around 3.1 ug. There were about 10.8 million reads, on average, for CD4+ cells from healthy donors.

Genomic DNA was employed as the template in profiling TCR beta VDJ and CDR3. MiXCR was run by TCRdb on the reads, yielding one entry per CDR3 protein. The table includes about 64,000 distinct CDR3 sequences, 45% to 70% detected once. This CDR3 region has 17 residues. Germline V gene lookup returns CDR1 LNHNV and CDR2 YYDKDF (reference sequence). V lost 0 bases to trimming and J lost 5 bases, with 16 bases between them. The sample was sorted CD4+, CD8+, or CD8+CD57+ T cells (not recorded which) from PBMCs. The sequence was obtained from a human donor in good health, serving as a control. This chain connects TRBV15 to TRBJ2-2; possibly TRBD2 for D (5 bases). The CDR3 loop is CATSRDLPGKGTGELFF. CDR3 DNA: TGTGCCACCAGCAGAGATCTCCCGGGAAAAGGGACCGGGGAGCTGTTTTTT. Using reference TRBV15 and TRBJ2-2 for the parts outside the CDR3, the full variable domain is DAMVIQNPRYQVTQFGKPVTLSCSQTLNHNVMYWYQQKSSQAPKLLFHYYDKDFNNEADTPDNFQSRRPNTSFCFLDIRSPGLGDTAMYLCATSRDLPGKGTGELFFGEGSRLTVL.